The next 6 T cell receptor beta chains were all read from a single sample in a study of OX40 agonist ivuxolimab in advanced cancers. Assay: immunoSEQ multiplex PCR; the TCRdb copy retains only in-frame clones and omits some. This table holds some 58,000 clones, around 85% found once. The sequences come from CD4+ or CD8+ T cells sorted from blood, collected in a trial of the OX40 agonist ivuxolimab. The receptors here all came from an adult with an advanced solid tumor such as melanoma, head and neck, liver or kidney cancer.

The chain uses TRBV11-2 and TRBJ2-1, with TRBD1 identical over 7 bases. Germline CDR1 reads SGHAT; CDR2 reads FQNNGV. This CDR3 comprises 15 residues. The V segment lost 4 bases and the J segment 5 bases; nucleotides outside the gene matches: 8. CDR3 bases: TGTGCCAGCAGCTCATACAGGGGTAACAACAATGAGCAGTTCTTC. Translation gives CASSSYRGNNNEQFF.

The genes are TRBV10-1 and TRBJ2-5; D might be TRBD1 (5 bases). The V gene lost 3 bases and the J gene lost 2 bases, with 16 bases spanning the gap. The CDR3 is 16 amino acids. Per germline, CDR1 WNHNN and CDR2 SYGVQD (reference sequence). CDR3 coding DNA: TGCGCCAGCAGTGACTCGTTTACAGGAATGCAAGAGACCCAGTACTTC. This translates into CASSDSFTGMQETQYF.

This chain joins TRBV15 and TRBJ2-7, with a tentative D call TRBD2 (5 bases). CDR3 size: 14 residues. Trimming pared 1 base from V and 5 bases from J, leaving 12 bases between. Germline CDR1 and CDR2: LNHNV and YYDKDF (reference sequence). CDR3 DNA: TGTGCCACCAGCAGAGGAGGGCAGAGGAACGAGCAGTACTTC. It codes for CATSRGGQRNEQYF. Full variable domain (outside the CDR3, taken from reference TRBV15 and TRBJ2-7): DAMVIQNPRYQVTQFGKPVTLSCSQTLNHNVMYWYQQKSSQAPKLLFHYYDKDFNNEADTPDNFQSRRPNTSFCFLDIRSPGLGDTAMYLCATSRGGQRNEQYFGPGTRLTVT.

The sample holds one count of this clone. The chain couples TRBV5-1 to TRBJ2-7; D is possibly TRBD1 or TRBD2 (6 bases each). This CDR3 spans 16 amino acids. V lost 4 bases to trimming and J lost 0 bases, with 17 bases between them. Per the germline V gene, CDR1 is SGHRS and CDR2 is YFSETQ. The CDR3 is CASSPTGGLSSYEQYF. The CDR3 bases are TGCGCCAGCAGCCCTACCGGGGGCCTCAGCTCCTACGAGCAGTACTTC.

The rearrangement joins TRBV15 to TRBJ2-3, with D hard to call. Trimming cost V 1 base and J 0 bases, with 8 bases left between them. In germline, CDR1 is LNHNV, CDR2 YYDKDF (reference sequence). This CDR3 comprises 15 residues. The CDR3 DNA follows: TGTGCCACCAGCAGAGGATTTTCTAGCACAGATACGCAGTATTTT. Amino acid sequence: CATSRGFSSTDTQYF.

The chain uses TRBV5-4 and TRBJ1-2; the D is unclear. CDR3 length: 13 residues. V was trimmed by 0 bases and J by 3 bases, leaving 6 bases between them. Germline V gene sequence: CDR1 SGHNT, CDR2 YYREEE (reference sequence). DNA of the CDR3: TGTGCCAGCAGCTTGGGCAGAGACTATGGCTACACCTTC. Translating gives CASSLGRDYGYTF. The variable domain in full, with the rest retrieved from reference TRBV5-4 and TRBJ1-2, is ETGVTQSPTHLIKTRGQQVTLRCSSQSGHNTVSWYQQALGQGPQFIFQYYREEENGRGNFPPRFSGLQFPNYSSELNVNALELDDSALYLCASSLGRDYGYTFGSGTRLTVV.